These T cell receptor beta chains were read from a single sample in a study of STAT3 mutations in large granular lymphocyte leukemia. Profiled with immunoSEQ multiplex PCR; TCRdb holds only in-frame clones, not every one. The data hold roughly 11,000 clones, with about 76% observed a single time. Material for sequencing was peripheral blood mononuclear cells. The receptors were sampled from a man aged 55 to 70 with T-cell large granular lymphocyte leukemia. Some clones in this sample may be carry-over from other donors' samples. Each CDR3 is given with its conserved first and last residue. Fields, in order: D gene, clone size, V gene, J gene, CDR3 DNA, CDR3 protein. D genes are given only for firm matches. Rows may omit the clone size; those that give it use once, few, many or a size class.

>NA|NA|TRBV6-6|TRBJ2-1
TGTGCCAGCAGTTACCAGAGTAATGAGCAGTTCTTC
CASSYQSNEQFF
>TRBD2|NA|TRBV5-6|TRBJ2-7
TGTGCCAGCAGCTTAGGACTAGGTCTTAGCGGGAGCTTAACCTACGAGCAGTACTTC
CASSLGLGLSGSLTYEQYF
>NA|NA|TRBV5-6|TRBJ2-7
TGTGCCAGCACCCAGCAGACAGGCTCCCACGAGCAGTACTTC
CASTQQTGSHEQYF
>NA|NA|TRBV10-2|TRBJ2-7
TGCGCCAGCAGCCTCGAGCTCGCCGAGCAGTACTTC
CASSLELAEQYF
>TRBD1|NA|TRBV6-4|TRBJ2-3
TGTGCCAGCAGACAGGGGGCAGATAGCACAGATACGCAGTATTTT
CASRQGADSTDTQYF
>TRBD1|NA|TRBV9|TRBJ1-5
TGTGCCAGCAGCAGAACAGGGGATAGCAATCAGCCCCAGCATTTT
CASSRTGDSNQPQHF
>NA|few|TRBV23-1|TRBJ1-1
TGCGCCAGCAGTCGGCACAGGCTCATGAACACTGAAGCTTTCTTT
CASSRHRLMNTEAFF
>NA|NA|TRBV30|TRBJ2-3
TGTGCCTGGAGTGTACTCGGGGCACTCACAGATACGCAGTATTTT
CAWSVLGALTDTQYF
>TRBD2|NA|TRBV10-3|TRBJ2-3
TGTGCCGCCCGTTTAGCGGGAGGGGCAGATACGCAGTATTTT
CAARLAGGADTQYF
>NA|NA|TRBV5-4|TRBJ2-7
TGTGCCAGCAGCTCGGGCACGACCTACGAGCAGTACTTC
CASSSGTTYEQYF
>NA|NA|TRBV30|TRBJ1-1
TGTGCCTGGAGTGTACGGTACATCAGCAACACTGAAGCTTTCTTT
CAWSVRYISNTEAFF
>NA|NA|TRBV14|TRBJ1-2
TGTGCCAGCAGCCAAGTTGGCGGTGGCTACACCTTC
CASSQVGGGYTF
>TRBD1|NA|TRBV7-9|TRBJ2-2
TGTGCCAGCAGCTTAGGACAGGGAATCACCGGGGAGCTGTTTTTT
CASSLGQGITGELFF
>NA|NA|TRBV18|TRBJ2-7
TGTGCCAGCTCACCGGCGGTCAACTCCTACGAGCAGTACTTC
CASSPAVNSYEQYF
>NA|NA|TRBV20-1|TRBJ2-3
TGCAGTGCTAGACCATCAGATACGCAGTATTTT
CSARPSDTQYF
>TRBD1|NA|TRBV6-6|TRBJ2-7
TGTGCCAGCAGTTCGGGACAGGGTACCTGGAAGCAGTACTTC
CASSSGQGTWKQYF
>NA|NA|TRBV27|TRBJ2-1
TGTGCCAGCAGCCATAACCCAAATATCTACAATGAGCAGTTCTTC
CASSHNPNIYNEQFF
>NA|NA|TRBV11-3|TRBJ1-2
TGTGCCAGCAGCTTAGTTAGGGAAGTGAACTATGGCTACACCTTC
CASSLVREVNYGYTF
>TRBD1|NA|TRBV7-2|TRBJ1-1
TGTGCCAGCAGCTTAGCCCCGACAGGGGGGACTGAAGCTTTCTTT
CASSLAPTGGTEAFF
>NA|NA|TRBV7-3|TRBJ2-5
TGTGCCAGCAGCTTAAAGGGTGGGGAGACCCAGTACTTC
CASSLKGGETQYF
>NA|once|TRBV4-1|TRBJ1-5
TGCGCCAGCAGCCAAGTCCCAGATAGCAATCAGCCCCAGCATTTT
CASSQVPDSNQPQHF
>NA|NA|TRBV6-5|TRBJ2-1
TGTGCCAGCAGTCAAACCGATGAGCAGTTCTTC
CASSQTDEQFF
>NA|NA|TRBV11-2|TRBJ2-2
TGTGCCAGCAGCTTCAATTTGGCGGGACCAAACACCGGGGAGCTGTTTTTT
CASSFNLAGPNTGELFF
>NA|NA|TRBV4-2|TRBJ1-3
TGTGCCAGCAGCCAAGATGGTCTGGACAGAATATATTTT
CASSQDGLDRIYF
>NA|NA|TRBV27|TRBJ2-5
TGTGCCAGCAGTCGACTCAACGGGGGCGCAGAGACCCAGTACTTC
CASSRLNGGAETQYF
>NA|once|TRBV5-6|TRBJ2-5
TGTGCCAGCGGCTTACCGGGACCCGAAGAGACCCAGTACTTC
CASGLPGPEETQYF
>NA|NA|TRBV5-1|TRBJ1-5
TGCGCCAGCAGCCGTGAGGGAGGTGATCGACCCCAGCATTTT
CASSREGGDRPQHF
>NA|NA|TRBV29-1|TRBJ1-1
TGCAGCTCCGACGGGGGGCGCGGGACTGAAGCTTTCTTT
CSSDGGRGTEAFF
>NA|few|TRBV5-6|TRBJ1-2
TGTGCCAGCAGCCCGGGCCCGGACTATGGCTACACCTTC
CASSPGPDYGYTF
>NA|NA|TRBV5-1|TRBJ2-1
TGCGCCAGCAGCTTAACCGGGGGATACAATGAGCAGTTCTTC
CASSLTGGYNEQFF
>NA|NA|TRBV6-5|TRBJ2-1
TGTGCCAGCAGTTACTCCGGGACAACGGGGGAGCAGTTCTTC
CASSYSGTTGEQFF
>NA|NA|TRBV11-2|TRBJ2-3
TGTGCCAGCAGCTCCGGAGAAGGGGGGGATACGCAGTATTTT
CASSSGEGGDTQYF
>NA|once|TRBV7-6|TRBJ2-1
TGTGCCAGCAGCTTAGTAGGCAATGAGCAGTTCTTC
CASSLVGNEQFF
>TRBD1|NA|TRBV27|TRBJ2-7
TGTGCCAGCAGTTTATCCTCCGGGACAGGAACCTACGAGCAGTACTTC
CASSLSSGTGTYEQYF
>NA|NA|TRBV6-5|TRBJ1-2
TGTGCCACCGAGGCCGGTGACTATGGCTACACCTTC
CATEAGDYGYTF
>NA|once|TRBV11-2|TRBJ2-7
TGTGCCAGCAGGAGACCCGCACGGGACTACGAGCAGTACTTC
CASRRPARDYEQYF
>NA|NA|TRBV11-3|TRBJ2-3
TGTGCCAGCAGCTTAGTGCAGGGAATGCATATGCAGTATTTT
CASSLVQGMHMQYF
>NA|NA|TRBV5-1|TRBJ2-1
TGCGCCAGCAGTAAGACCGAGGCTACCTACAATGAGCAGTTCTTC
CASSKTEATYNEQFF
>NA|NA|TRBV13|TRBJ2-7
TGTGCCAGCAGCTTTCCCCGAAACGAGCAGTACTTC
CASSFPRNEQYF
>NA|NA|TRBV4-3|TRBJ1-5
TGCGCCAGCAGCCTGTTGGGGGTGAATCAGCCCCAGCATTTT
CASSLLGVNQPQHF
>NA|NA|TRBV5-1|TRBJ2-5
TGCGCCAGCAGCTTGGTGGGAAGGGGGGAGACCCAGTACTTC
CASSLVGRGETQYF
>TRBD1|NA|TRBV5-1|TRBJ2-4
TGCGCCAGCAGCCCGGGACAGGGGGCGCCGGGCCCCAAAAACATTCAGTACTTC
CASSPGQGAPGPKNIQYF
>NA|NA|TRBV30|TRBJ1-1
TGTGCCTGGACCGGGGCTGCGAACACTGAAGCTTTCTTT
CAWTGAANTEAFF
>NA|NA|TRBV9|TRBJ2-7
TGTGCCAGCAGCCCCCTCGGGACTTACTACGAGCAGTACTTC
CASSPLGTYYEQYF
>TRBD2|NA|TRBV2|TRBJ2-7
TGTGCCAGCAGTGAACAGGGGCGGGAGGGTCACGAGCAGTACTTC
CASSEQGREGHEQYF
>TRBD1|once|TRBV30|TRBJ1-1
TGTGCCTGGATATATCTGAGCCAGGGGGTCACTGAAGCTTTCTTT
CAWIYLSQGVTEAFF
>NA|few|TRBV4-3|TRBJ2-1
TGCGCCAGCAGCCACGGGGACTCTATCTACAATGAGCAGTTCTTC
CASSHGDSIYNEQFF
>NA|NA|TRBV30|TRBJ1-1
TGTGCCTGGAGTGTTCAGCGGAACACTGAAGCTTTCTTT
CAWSVQRNTEAFF
>NA|NA|TRBV27|TRBJ1-1
TGTGCCAGCAGTCGCGGCGCTGTGGGAACTGAAGCTTTCTTT
CASSRGAVGTEAFF
>NA|NA|TRBV7-9|TRBJ2-2
TGTGCCAGCAGCCTCCAGTCCGGGGAGCTGTTTTTT
CASSLQSGELFF
>NA|NA|TRBV27|TRBJ1-5
TGTGCCAGCAGTTTTTCCCAGGGCCAGCCCCAGCATTTT
CASSFSQGQPQHF
>TRBD1|NA|TRBV27|TRBJ2-1
TGTGCCAGCAGTCCACGACAGGGTACGAGCTACAATGAGCAGTTCTTC
CASSPRQGTSYNEQFF
>TRBD1|NA|TRBV5-5|TRBJ1-1
TGTGCCAGCAGCACGACAGGGGCCGCCATAGCTTTCTTT
CASSTTGAAIAFF
>TRBD2|NA|TRBV7-2|TRBJ2-3
TGTGCCAGCACCACAGGACTAGCGGCTAGCACAGATACGCAGTATTTT
CASTTGLAASTDTQYF